The present entry profiles one T cell receptor (beta chain) with its context. Antigen: not known. Generated by immunoSEQ multiplex PCR, the TCRdb table keeps only in-frame clones and is missing some. Altogether about 100,000 clones are present, approximately 94% being singletons, with the ten largest covering 1% to 1.5%. This sample is drawn from a study of siplizumab effects on memory and regulatory T cells. Overall study findings and caveats: Treatment with siplizumab left mappable alloreactive CD4+ clones averaging approximately 68% Treg-derived, compared with 25% to 30% in controls. Roughly 80-95% of proliferating CD4+ or CD8+ clones defied assignment to a naive or memory phenotype.

The TCR comes from a human donor in good health. Sequencing was carried out using non-Treg CD4+ T cells sorted from blood.

CDR3 bases: TGTGCCATCAGCCACGACAGGGTAGGAACTGAAGCTTTCTTT. This translates into CAISHDRVGTEAFF. This chain connects TRBV10-3 to TRBJ1-1, with 7 bases fitting TRBD1. V shed 6 bases and J 5 bases; nucleotides not matched to a gene: 9. The germline V gene has CDR1 ENHRY and CDR2 SYGVKD. The CDR3 totals 14 residues.